These 9 T cell receptor beta chains came from one sample sequenced in a study of CD8 T cells in ankylosing spondylitis. TCRdb reanalysed the 5' RACE reads using MiXCR and keeps one entry per CDR3 protein. Of 150,000 to 200,000 distinct CDR3 sequences in the sample, approximately 20% are singletons; the top ten hold roughly 8%. The specimen was blood, either unsorted or a sorted T cell fraction (not recorded which). These receptors were obtained from a male donor with ankylosing spondylitis or in good health (not recorded which).

There are many counts of this clonotype. The rearrangement joins TRBV24-1 to TRBJ2-2; 10 bases fit TRBD2. Unmatched junction bases numbered 7, after V lost 9 bases and J lost 7 bases. CDR1 and CDR2 (germline): KGHDR, SFDVKD. The CDR3 is made up of 14 amino acids. The CDR3 DNA sequence: TGTGCCACCGGAGCGGGAGGGCCAAACGGGGAGCTGTTTTTT. It codes for CATGAGGPNGELFF.

The J gene is TRBJ2-2, the V gene TRBV5-1; 7 bases are a match to TRBD2. V lost 3 bases, J lost 1 base, and 6 bases stayed unmatched. Germline values: CDR1 SGHRS, CDR2 YFSETQ. This CDR3 has 16 amino acids. The CDR3 loop reads CASSSFQRGNTGELFF. For the CDR3, the DNA is TGCGCCAGCAGCTCCTTCCAGCGGGGGAACACCGGGGAGCTGTTTTTT.

This clonotype was counted many times. V and J are TRBV6-1 and TRBJ2-1, with 12 bases fitting TRBD2. Germline CDR1 MNHNS, CDR2 SASEGT. The CDR3 extends over 16 amino acids. V lost 0 bases, J lost 6 bases, and 3 bases stayed unmatched. DNA for the CDR3: TGTGCCAGCAGTGAAGCGCTAGCGGGAGGGCCCAATGAGCAGTTCTTC. Translation gives CASSEALAGGPNEQFF.

The chain is built from TRBV30 and TRBJ2-7, with 7 bases that match TRBD2. The junction had 8 bases not matched to a gene; V was cut back by 3 bases and J by 0 bases. The germline V gene encodes CDR1 GTSNPN and CDR2 SVGIG (reference sequence). The CDR3 loop spans 15 amino acids. The CDR3 region has the DNA TGTGCCTGGAGGCTGACTAGCCGCTTCTCCTACGAGCAGTACTTC. Residues: CAWRLTSRFSYEQYF.

V is TRBV7-9 and J is TRBJ2-1; D not resolved. The germline gives CDR1 SEHNR, CDR2 FQNEAQ (reference sequence). The CDR3 runs 12 residues. The V end lost 7 bases, the J end lost 6 bases, and 10 bases lay between the germline ends. The CDR3 coding sequence is TGTGCCAGCACCCCGAGACGCAATGAGCAGTTCTTC. Encoded protein: CASTPRRNEQFF.

This clonotype was detected ten times or more. The chain's CDR3 is CSVGAGRETQYF. CDR3 nucleotide sequence: TGCAGCGTTGGCGCCGGACGAGAGACCCAGTACTTC. The rearrangement links TRBV29-1 to TRBJ2-5; D is unclear. The CDR3 has 12 residues. V was cut by 4 bases and J by 4 bases, with 10 bases left in between. Germline V CDR1 and CDR2: SQVTM, ANQGSEA.

DNA of the CDR3: TGTGCCAGCATTAGTCAGAGATCCAGCGGGGAGCTGTTTTTT. As protein: CASISQRSSGELFF. V is TRBV12-3 or TRBV12-4 and J is TRBJ2-2; D is uncertain. With 7 bases removed from V and 7 bases from J, the gap between germline ends came to 16 bases. This CDR3 is 14 amino acids long.

This chain connects TRBV15 to TRBJ2-1, with a weak D call TRBD2 (5 bases). The CDR3 extends over 15 amino acids. The V end lost 3 bases, the J end lost 7 bases, and 16 bases lay between the germline ends. CDR1 is LNHNV, CDR2 YYDKDF, per germline (reference sequence). In nucleotides, the CDR3 is TGTGCCACCAGCAGGGGAGTAGGGTTCGATAATGAGCAGTTCTTC. Translation gives CATSRGVGFDNEQFF.

The V and J genes are TRBV3-1 and TRBJ2-7; possible D gene TRBD2, 5 bases. The CDR3 runs to 16 residues. The V end was cut by 1 base, the J end by 3 bases, with 16 bases between. In germline, CDR1 is LGHDT, CDR2 YNNKEL (reference sequence). CDR3 in DNA: TGTGCCAGCAGCCAAGGGTTTAGTGGGAGCAGCTACGAGCAGTACTTC. It translates to CASSQGFSGSSYEQYF.